This TCR beta chain emerged from a study of blood T cells in healthy people across ages. Then a second PCR, running about 6 to 12 cycles, was carried out with a sample-barcoded 5' primer and a J-beta primer mix. TCRdb fed the 5' RACE reads into MiXCR, producing one record per CDR3 protein. The sample carries roughly 900,000 distinct CDR3 sequences, 40% to 60% recorded once. V dropped 8 bases and J dropped 2 bases, with 9 bases sitting between them. In germline, CDR1 is MNHNS, CDR2 SASEGT. The CDR3 runs 12 residues. The chain uses TRBV6-1 and TRBJ2-5, with unresolved D. The sample comprised blood. This receptor was identified in a man between 25 and 39 years old in good health. The CDR3 sequence is CASRRQQETQYF. CDR3 bases: TGTGCCAGCCGACGGCAACAAGAGACCCAGTACTTC.